This record covers a single T cell receptor beta chain. Its matching antigen is unknown. The sample is drawn from a study of CD8 T cell repertoires and HIV-1 epitope variants. Study-level background: Each of Twenty-five Gag and Nef epitope peptides stimulated a separate culture. The baseline condition was 1M T cells left uncultured.

On the immunoSEQ platform, TCR beta CDR3s were sequenced at survey depth. Sequencing used immunoSEQ multiplex PCR; TCRdb keeps in-frame clones, though not all of them. The data contain some 5,000 clones, 66% of them seen just once; the ten biggest clones take up around 39%. In germline, CDR1 is SGHDT, CDR2 YYEEEE. CDR3 length: 13 residues. Trimming stripped 8 bases from V and 0 bases from J, with 10 bases between. The clonotype comes from a male donor with HIV. The sample was cultured CD8+ T cells derived from PBMCs. V is TRBV5-6 and J is TRBJ2-3; D gene uncertain. CDR3 in DNA: TGTGCCAGTTCCCCCTTTAGCACAGATACGCAGTATTTT. Translated, it gives CASSPFSTDTQYF.